These 2 T cell receptor beta chains originate from one sample sequenced in a study of blood T cell repertoires in COVID-19. Produced via immunoSEQ multiplex PCR; TCRdb's table is partial and in-frame only. The data show around 340,000 clones, 80% to 90% seen once. Material: PBMCs or T cells enriched from blood (not recorded which). All receptors derive from a woman aged 40 to 50 with acute COVID-19.

The chain combines TRBV14 with TRBJ1-4; D is perhaps TRBD1 (6 bases). V was clipped by 1 base and J by 7 bases, with 16 bases between them. Germline-derived CDR1 and CDR2 are SGHDN and FVKESK. This CDR3 comprises 16 residues. The DNA of the CDR3 is TGTGCCAGCAGCCAAGGCGTGGCGGGGGGCGGTGAAAAACTGTTTTTT. Protein product: CASSQGVAGGGEKLFF.

V usage is TRBV6-2 or TRBV6-3 and J usage is TRBJ2-5, with 8 positions matching TRBD2. Germline CDR1 and CDR2: MNHEY and SVGEGT. V lost 1 base, J lost 1 base, and 8 bases stayed unmatched. The CDR3 runs to 17 residues. This CDR3 reads CASSYLLAVRGQETQYF. The CDR3 region has the DNA TGTGCCAGCAGTTACTTACTAGCGGTGAGGGGCCAAGAGACCCAGTACTTC.